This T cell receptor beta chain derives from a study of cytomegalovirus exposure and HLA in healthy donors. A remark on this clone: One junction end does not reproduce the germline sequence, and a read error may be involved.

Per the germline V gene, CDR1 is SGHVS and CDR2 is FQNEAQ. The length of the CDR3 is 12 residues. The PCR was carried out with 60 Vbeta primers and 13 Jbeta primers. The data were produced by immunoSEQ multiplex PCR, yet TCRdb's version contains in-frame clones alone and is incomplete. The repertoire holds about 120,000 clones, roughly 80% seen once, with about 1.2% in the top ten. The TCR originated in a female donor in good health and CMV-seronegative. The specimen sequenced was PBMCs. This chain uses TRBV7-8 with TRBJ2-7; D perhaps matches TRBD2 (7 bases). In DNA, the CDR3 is TGTGCCAGCAGCTTATCCGGGGGGCCCCTTAACTTC. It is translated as CASSLSGGPLNF. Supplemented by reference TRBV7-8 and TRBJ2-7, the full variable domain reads GAGVSQSPRYKVAKRGQDVALRCDPISGHVSLFWYQQALGQGPEFLTYFQNEAQLDKSGLPSDRFFAERPEGSVSTLKIQRTQQEDSAVYLCASSLSGGPLNFGPGTRLTVT.